One and the same sample provided the 16 T cell receptor beta chains below, sequenced in a study of shared clonotypes between healthy human individuals. The repertoire was sequenced with immunoSEQ multiplex PCR; TCRdb's copy has only in-frame clones and lacks some. The profile shows approximately 340,000 clones, around 79% of them singletons. Specimen: memory CD4+ T cells sorted from blood. As to subset: CD45RA-negative fraction. The origin of the receptors is a man aged 25 to 45 in good health.

Notes on this clone: In the same sample, other DNA sequences code for this CDR3. The CDR3, as DNA: TGTGCCAGCAGAATACGGGAATATAGCAATCAGCCCCAGCATTTT. Translating gives CASRIREYSNQPQHF. The rearrangement links TRBV6-5 to TRBJ1-5; D call uncertain. The V gene lost 6 bases and the J gene lost 0 bases, with 12 bases spanning the gap. Germline CDR1 reads MNHEY; CDR2 reads SVGAGI. The CDR3 has 15 residues.

There are a few counts of this clone. This chain uses TRBV28 with TRBJ1-5, with D hard to call. Germline CDR1 is MDHEN and CDR2 is SYDVKM. V was clipped by 7 bases and J by 6 bases, with 19 bases between them. The CDR3 runs to 15 residues. The CDR3 DNA follows: TGTGCCAGCACTCATGAGATGGGGAAGGGTCAGCCCCAGCATTTT. As protein: CASTHEMGKGQPQHF.

This rearrangement joins TRBV14 to TRBJ1-1; D is uncertain. The CDR3 length is 14 residues. Trimming left V 3 bases short and J 2 bases short, with 10 bases between. From germline, CDR1 is SGHDN and CDR2 FVKESK. The CDR3 reads CASSQTGINTEAFF. CDR3 coding DNA: TGTGCCAGCAGCCAGACCGGAATAAACACTGAAGCTTTCTTT. The complete variable domain, with remaining parts taken from reference TRBV14 and TRBJ1-1, reads EAGVTQFPSHSVIEKGQTVTLRCDPISGHDNLYWYRRVMGKEIKFLLHFVKESKQDESGMPNNRFLAERTGGTYSTLKVQPAELEDSGVYFCASSQTGINTEAFFGQGTRLTVV.

This clone was detected once. The rearrangement links TRBV20-1 to TRBJ2-7; no firm D call. V lost 3 bases and J 4 bases, leaving 7 bases between the germline ends. Germline loops: CDR1 DFQATT, CDR2 SNEGSKA (reference sequence). This CDR3 has 11 residues. CDR3 protein: CSARLEYEQYF. CDR3 in DNA: TGCAGTGCTAGGTTAGAATACGAGCAGTACTTC.

The chain uses TRBV28 and TRBJ2-7; D ambiguous. Trimming took off 1 base at V and 5 bases at J, with 9 bases between the two ends. The CDR3 totals 13 residues. Germline CDR1 reads MDHEN; CDR2 reads SYDVKM. For the CDR3, the DNA is TGTGCCAGCAGTTTATACCCGACGGACGAGCAGTACTTC. Amino acids: CASSLYPTDEQYF.

The J gene is TRBJ2-1, the V gene TRBV7-6, with TRBD2 as a possible D gene (5 bases). The CDR3 runs to 14 residues. V was cut by 5 bases and J by 2 bases, with 10 bases left in between. CDR1 is SGHVS, CDR2 FNYEAQ, per germline. In DNA form, the CDR3 reads TGTGCCAGCAGCGCACTAGGGCCCTACAATGAGCAGTTCTTC. Translation gives CASSALGPYNEQFF.

The rearrangement joins TRBV28 to TRBJ2-1; no definite D call. This CDR3 contains 17 residues. Germline values: CDR1 MDHEN, CDR2 SYDVKM. The ends were cut back, 6 bases at V and 5 bases at J, with 23 bases in the middle. As DNA, the CDR3 is TGTGCCAGCAGCACGATAAGGGCTACCACCCCAAACAATGAGCAGTTCTTC. Protein: CASSTIRATTPNNEQFF.

The CDR3 coding sequence is TGTGCCAGCAGTGTAAGACACAGGGTTCAAAGCACAGATACGCAGTATTTT. Residues: CASSVRHRVQSTDTQYF. The rearrangement uses TRBV6-1 and TRBJ2-3, with D possibly TRBD1 on 6 matching bases. V was clipped by 4 bases and J by 0 bases, with 17 bases between them. This CDR3 comprises 17 residues. Germline V CDR1 and CDR2: MNHNS, SASEGT.

The rearrangement uses TRBV5-1 and TRBJ2-7, with 8 bases matching TRBD2. V lost 0 bases to trimming and J lost 6 bases; unmatched junction nucleotides: 5. The CDR3 totals 14 residues. Per the germline V gene, CDR1 is SGHRS and CDR2 is YFSETQ. The CDR3 loop reads CASSLDRGGSEQYF. The CDR3, as DNA: TGCGCCAGCAGCTTGGACCGGGGGGGGTCCGAGCAGTACTTC.

The chain couples TRBV18 to TRBJ2-6; D is ambiguous. CDR1 and CDR2 from the germline V gene are KGHSH and LQKENI. This CDR3 is 15 amino acids long. The V end was cut by 1 base, the J end by 1 base, with 5 bases between. The CDR3 DNA is TGTGCCAGCTCACCACGCACTTCTGGGGCCAACGTCCTGACTTTC. Its translation is CASSPRTSGANVLTF.

The CDR3 here is CASSIQNTEAFF. As DNA, the CDR3 is TGTGCCAGTAGTATACAGAACACTGAAGCTTTCTTT. The chain recombines TRBV19 with TRBJ1-1; D is undetermined. This CDR3 has 12 residues. V was trimmed by 2 bases and J by 1 base, leaving 2 bases between them. The germline CDR1 and CDR2 sequences are LNHDA and SQIVND (reference sequence).

The chain has TRBV5-4 and TRBJ1-3; D is undetermined. The CDR3 runs 14 residues. V was pared by 0 bases and J by 2 bases, with 6 bases between. CDR1 is SGHNT, CDR2 YYREEE, per germline (reference sequence). The chain's CDR3 is CASSLGGAGNTIYF. In DNA form, the CDR3 reads TGTGCCAGCAGCTTGGGGGGAGCTGGAAACACCATATATTTT.

The chain has TRBV5-8 and TRBJ1-5; weak D call: TRBD1 (5 bases). There are 14 residues in the CDR3. Germline values: CDR1 SGHTS, CDR2 YDEGEE. The V end lost 5 bases, the J end lost 4 bases, and 13 bases lay between the germline ends. CDR3 residues: CASRRGTGNQPQHF. The CDR3 coding sequence is TGTGCCAGCAGGAGAGGGACGGGAAATCAGCCCCAGCATTTT.

The V call is TRBV29-1, the J call TRBJ2-1; 9 bases are shared with TRBD1. CDR3 size: 13 residues. Germline loops: CDR1 SQVTM, CDR2 ANQGSEA. Trimming removed 6 bases from V and 6 bases from J; junction bases left unmatched: 6. CDR3 residues: CSVLGTGLNEQFF. CDR3 coding DNA: TGCAGCGTGCTCGGGACAGGGCTCAATGAGCAGTTCTTC.

The V gene is TRBV18, the J gene TRBJ2-5, with D possibly called TRBD1 or TRBD2 (5 bases each). The germline V and J ends were trimmed by 1 base and 5 bases, with 11 bases remaining between them. CDR3 size: 14 residues. Germline values: CDR1 KGHSH, CDR2 LQKENI. CDR3 coding DNA: TGTGCCAGCTCACCACGAGGGGCGGAGGAGACCCAGTACTTC. Protein: CASSPRGAEETQYF.

This clone was observed once. DNA of the CDR3: TGTGCCAGCTCACCGGCCAGGGATACCTCCAATCAGCCCCAGCATTTT. It encodes CASSPARDTSNQPQHF. This chain joins TRBV18 and TRBJ1-5, with TRBD1 as a possible D gene (5 bases). V gave up 3 bases and J gave up 3 bases, with 15 bases separating them. Germline loops: CDR1 KGHSH, CDR2 LQKENI. The CDR3 has 16 residues.